Below are 23 T cell receptor beta chains sequenced from a single sample in a study of radiotherapy plus CTLA-4 blockade in lung cancer (dated by TCRdb to 2017 to 2018). Receptor libraries were prepared by the immunoSEQ multiplex PCR assay. The source is immuneACCESS, and TCRdb retained only in-frame sequences with V and J called. Part of the clones is not carried over; for the studies checked, unresolved V genes explain less than half of this, and the remainder is unexplained. This sample is represented by more than 75,000 clones; approximately 86% of them were singletons. The ten largest clonotypes hold just over 0.85% of the sample. The starting material was peripheral blood, obtained from a patient treated with radiotherapy plus ipilimumab. The source is a human donor with non-small cell lung cancer who had stable disease on radiotherapy plus ipilimumab.

This clone was seen a few times. The chain joins TRBV28 to TRBJ2-7; no firm D call. CDR3 length equals 12 residues. CDR1 MDHEN and CDR2 SYDVKM come from the germline V gene. Deletions cut 1 base from V and 3 bases from J, with 4 bases between. The CDR3 here is CASSLYSYEQYF. The CDR3 nucleotides are TGTGCCAGCAGTTTATACAGCTACGAGCAGTACTTC.

Concerning this clone itself: The junction departs from germline at one end; a sequencing error may be responsible. The chain recombines TRBV7-7 with TRBJ1-1, with D possibly TRBD1 on 6 matching bases. CDR1 and CDR2 from the germline V gene are SSHAT and FNYEAQ (reference sequence). The CDR3 is made up of 17 amino acids. The CDR3 DNA reads TGTGCTAGCAGCTCCCGGAGGGGGGTGCCCAAGCACACTGAAGCTTTCTTT. Its protein product is CASSSRRGVPKHTEAFF.

Only one count was recorded for this clone. The chain links TRBV19 to TRBJ1-6; D is unclear. The CDR3 sequence is 15 residues long. Trimming shortened V by 6 bases and J by 0 bases, and 9 bases separated the two germline ends. Germline CDR1 reads LNHDA; CDR2 reads SQIVND (reference sequence). CDR3 in amino acids: CASSPMSSYNSPLHF. The CDR3 DNA reads TGTGCCAGTAGCCCGATGAGCTCCTATAATTCACCCCTCCACTTT.

The chain recombines TRBV19 with TRBJ1-2, with D unresolved. V shed 3 bases and J shed 2 bases, with 13 bases lying between them. The CDR3 covers 15 residues. The germline gives CDR1 LNHDA, CDR2 SQIVND (reference sequence). The CDR3 region has the DNA TGTGCCAGTAGTATGAAAGGGCTGGCAAACTATGGCTACACCTTC. Translating it yields CASSMKGLANYGYTF.

The V call is TRBV5-1, the J call TRBJ2-5; TRBD2 aligns across 12 bases. With 4 bases clipped from V and 3 bases from J, the junction kept 10 bases outside the gene matches. The germline V gene has CDR1 SGHRS and CDR2 YFSETQ. The CDR3 runs to 17 residues. This chain's CDR3 is CASSQGGLAGRKETQYF. CDR3 nucleotide sequence: TGCGCCAGCAGCCAGGGAGGACTAGCGGGGCGAAAAGAGACCCAGTACTTC.

The rearrangement uses TRBV5-5 and TRBJ2-7; tentative D call: TRBD1 (6 bases). Trimming removed 4 bases from V and 6 bases from J, with 11 bases in between. CDR1 is SGHKS, CDR2 YYEKEE, per germline (reference sequence). The CDR3 contains 12 residues. The DNA of the CDR3 is TGTGCCAGCAGCCAGGGGCCCTCCGAGCAGTACTTC. Amino acids: CASSQGPSEQYF.

The chain links TRBV4-1 to TRBJ2-1; D unclear. With 0 bases removed from V and 0 bases from J, the gap between germline ends came to 9 bases. Germline CDR1 MGHRA, CDR2 YSYEKL. CDR3 size: 16 residues. The CDR3 DNA is TGCGCCAGCAGCCAAGATCGTGCGAGCTCCTACAATGAGCAGTTCTTC. It codes for CASSQDRASSYNEQFF.

The chain combines TRBV19 with TRBJ1-3; unclear D gene. CDR3 length: 16 residues. The germline V and J ends were trimmed by 6 bases and 0 bases, with 15 bases remaining between them. Germline values: CDR1 LNHDA, CDR2 SQIVND (reference sequence). CDR3 loop: CASRPLGSSSGNTIYF. CDR3 sequence (DNA): TGTGCCAGTAGGCCGCTCGGGTCCTCCTCTGGAAACACCATATATTTT. Full variable domain (rest looked up from reference TRBV19 and TRBJ1-3): DGGITQSPKYLFRKEGQNVTLSCEQNLNHDAMYWYRQDPGQGLRLIYYSQIVNDFQKGDIAEGYSVSREKKESFPLTVTSAQKNPTAFYLCASRPLGSSSGNTIYFGEGSWLTVV.

The rearrangement uses TRBV18 and TRBJ1-4, with D perhaps matching TRBD1 (6 bases). V was trimmed by 4 bases and J by 5 bases, leaving 8 bases between them. Germline CDR1 is KGHSH and CDR2 is LQKENI. The CDR3 spans 13 residues. The CDR3 is CASSLGQNEKLFF. The CDR3 DNA reads TGTGCCAGCTCACTAGGACAGAATGAAAAACTGTTTTTT. Supplemented by reference TRBV18 and TRBJ1-4, the full variable domain reads NAGVMQNPRHLVRRRGQEARLRCSPMKGHSHVYWYRQLPEEGLKFMVYLQKENIIDESGMPKERFSAEFPKEGPSILRIQQVVRGDSAAYFCASSLGQNEKLFFGSGTQLSVL.

The V call is TRBV5-1, the J call TRBJ1-1, with unresolved D. CDR1 is SGHRS, CDR2 YFSETQ, per germline. V was cut by 5 bases and J by 0 bases, with 11 bases left in between. The CDR3 spans 14 residues. The CDR3 DNA is TGCGCCAGCAGGTTAGACGGAATGAACACTGAAGCTTTCTTT. Its protein product is CASRLDGMNTEAFF. Drawing the rest from reference TRBV5-1 and TRBJ1-1, the complete variable domain is KAGVTQTPRYLIKTRGQQVTLSCSPISGHRSVSWYQQTPGQGLQFLFEYFSETQRNKGNFPGRFSGRQFSNSRSEMNVSTLELGDSALYLCASRLDGMNTEAFFGQGTRLTVV.

This chain uses TRBV5-1 with TRBJ1-1; D is ambiguous. The V end lost 0 bases, the J end lost 8 bases, and 14 bases lay between the germline ends. Looked up from germline, CDR1 is SGHRS and CDR2 is YFSETQ. The CDR3 is 14 residues long. CDR3 loop: CASSLAGRRVEAFF. CDR3 bases: TGCGCCAGCAGCTTGGCAGGCAGAAGGGTAGAAGCTTTCTTT.

CDR3 coding DNA: TGTGCCAGCAGCTCCGACAGAAACCAGTACTTC. It codes for CASSSDRNQYF. V gene TRBV7-8 combines with J gene TRBJ2-5; maybe TRBD1 (5 bases). The length of the CDR3 is 11 residues. The germline V and J ends were trimmed by 4 bases and 10 bases, with 10 bases remaining between them. Germline-derived CDR1 and CDR2 are SGHVS and FQNEAQ.

V gene TRBV5-5 combines with J gene TRBJ2-7; the D gene could be TRBD1 or TRBD2 (5 bases each). Per the germline V gene, CDR1 is SGHKS and CDR2 is YYEKEE (reference sequence). The length of the CDR3 is 15 residues. The V gene lost 4 bases and the J gene lost 3 bases, with 17 bases spanning the gap. The CDR3 protein is CASSPTPSRGYEQYF. CDR3 coding DNA: TGTGCCAGCAGCCCCACCCCTTCGAGGGGCTACGAGCAGTACTTC.

The chain uses TRBV19 and TRBJ1-4; D possibly corresponds to TRBD1 (5 bases). The V gene's germline CDR1 is LNHDA and CDR2 SQIVND (reference sequence). This CDR3 has 15 amino acids. With 2 bases removed from V and 5 bases from J, the gap between germline ends came to 12 bases. The CDR3 nucleotides read TGTGCCAGTAGTATACGTGGGGGAAACAATGAAAAACTGTTTTTT. Its translation: CASSIRGGNNEKLFF.

This chain uses TRBV5-8 with TRBJ1-6; TRBD1 aligns across 11 bases. CDR1 and CDR2 (germline): SGHTS, YDEGEE. The junction had 0 bases not matched to a gene; V was cut back by 4 bases and J by 9 bases. The CDR3 extends over 13 amino acids. The CDR3 sequence: CASSGTGGSPLHF. CDR3 nucleotide sequence: TGTGCCAGCAGCGGGACAGGGGGTTCACCCCTCCACTTT.

The chain has TRBV9 and TRBJ1-1; D perhaps matches TRBD1 (5 bases). Looked up from germline, CDR1 is SGDLS and CDR2 is YYNGEE. There are 13 residues in the CDR3. Trimming took off 0 bases at V and 5 bases at J, with 8 bases between the two ends. Written as DNA, the CDR3 is TGTGCCAGCAGCGTAGACGAGGGGACTGAAGCTTTCTTT. This sequence encodes CASSVDEGTEAFF. Full variable domain (outside the CDR3, taken from reference TRBV9 and TRBJ1-1): DSGVTQTPKHLITATGQRVTLRCSPRSGDLSVYWYQQSLDQGLQFLIQYYNGEERAKGNILERFSAQQFPDLHSELNLSSLELGDSALYFCASSVDEGTEAFFGQGTRLTVV.

The chain has TRBV10-3 and TRBJ1-4; D unresolved. CDR1 is ENHRY, CDR2 SYGVKD, per germline. CDR3 size: 13 residues. The V and J ends lost 0 bases and 8 bases respectively, with 7 bases between them. The CDR3 DNA reads TGTGCCATCAGTGAGTCTTGGACGGAAAAACTGTTTTTT. This encodes CAISESWTEKLFF.

The V gene is TRBV6-1, the J gene TRBJ2-7; 10 bases line up with TRBD2. The J call may not be correct, given that the DNA end is closer to TRBJ2-5. CDR1 is MNHNS, CDR2 SASEGT, per germline. This CDR3 spans 14 amino acids. Written as DNA, the CDR3 is TGTGCCAGCAGGGGGACTAGCGCCCAAGAGACCCAGTACTTC. The encoded protein is CASRGTSAQETQYF.

The rearrangement links TRBV6-6 to TRBJ1-6; D possibly corresponds to TRBD1 (5 bases). Germline values: CDR1 MNHNY, CDR2 SVGAGI (reference sequence). The CDR3 totals 14 residues. V was trimmed by 6 bases and J by 5 bases, leaving 11 bases between them. The CDR3 DNA is TGTGCCAGCAGCCCTACGGGGGATAATTCACCCCTCCACTTT. Translated, it gives CASSPTGDNSPLHF.

V is TRBV7-2 and J is TRBJ1-2; no clear D. In germline, CDR1 is SGHTA, CDR2 FQGNSA. The CDR3 is made up of 14 amino acids. The V end was cut by 1 base, the J end by 2 bases, with 8 bases between. The chain's CDR3 is CASSLEWRNYGYTF. The CDR3 nucleotides read TGTGCCAGCAGCTTAGAGTGGAGGAACTATGGCTACACCTTC.

This rearrangement joins TRBV27 to TRBJ1-1; D unresolved. Germline V lookup: CDR1 MNHEY, CDR2 SMNVEV (reference sequence). Deletions cut 2 bases from V and 1 base from J, with 8 bases between. CDR3 size: 14 residues. This CDR3 is CASSLSRKNTEAFF. The CDR3 DNA sequence: TGTGCCAGCAGTTTAAGCCGGAAGAACACTGAAGCTTTCTTT.

DNA for the CDR3: TGTGCCAGCAGTTACGAGTCGGCGGGAGAGCAGTACTTC. Its protein product is CASSYESAGEQYF. The chain is built from TRBV6-6 and TRBJ2-7; D possibly corresponds to TRBD2 (6 bases). Germline V gene data show CDR1 as MNHNY and CDR2 as SVGAGI (reference sequence). This CDR3 contains 13 residues. The V end was cut by 2 bases, the J end by 7 bases, with 12 bases between.

V gene TRBV5-1 combines with J gene TRBJ2-2; TRBD2 matches at 11 bases. This CDR3 comprises 15 residues. Germline V gene lookup returns CDR1 SGHRS and CDR2 YFSETQ. V gave up 4 bases and J gave up 5 bases; unmatched junction bases: 4. The CDR3 nucleotides are TGCGCCAGCAGCGAGAGACTAGCGGGGACCGGGGAGCTGTTTTTT. It codes for CASSERLAGTGELFF.